This T cell receptor (beta chain) was sequenced in a study of control samples from healthy donors and cancer patients. Libraries were prepared by immunoSEQ multiplex PCR; TCRdb keeps only in-frame clonotypes and omits some of them. The table has 75,000 to 90,000 clones, around 89% seen once. This CDR3 is 14 amino acids long. CDR1 is MNHEY and CDR2 is SMNVEV in the germline V gene (reference sequence). The V and J ends lost 3 bases and 6 bases respectively, with 15 bases between them. The clonotype comes from a man between 45 and 60 years old in good health. The sequenced material came from blood. V usage is TRBV27 and J usage is TRBJ2-7; D gene uncertain. The CDR3 here is CASSLRRKAPEQYF. The CDR3 DNA is TGTGCCAGCAGTTTGCGTAGAAAAGCTCCCGAGCAGTACTTC.